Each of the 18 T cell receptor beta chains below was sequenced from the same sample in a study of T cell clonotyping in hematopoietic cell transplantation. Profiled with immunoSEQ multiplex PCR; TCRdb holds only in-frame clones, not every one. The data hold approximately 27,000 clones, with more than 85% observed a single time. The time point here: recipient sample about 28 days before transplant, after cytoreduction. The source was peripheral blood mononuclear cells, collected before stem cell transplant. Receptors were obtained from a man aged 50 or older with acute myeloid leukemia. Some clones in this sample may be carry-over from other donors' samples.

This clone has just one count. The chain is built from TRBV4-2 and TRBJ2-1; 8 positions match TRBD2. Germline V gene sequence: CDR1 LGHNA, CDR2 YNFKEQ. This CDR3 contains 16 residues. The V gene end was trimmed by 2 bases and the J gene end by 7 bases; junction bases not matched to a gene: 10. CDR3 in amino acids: CASSQSRAGVENEQFF. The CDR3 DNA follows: TGTGCCAGCAGCCAAAGCCGAGCGGGGGTGGAGAATGAGCAGTTCTTC.

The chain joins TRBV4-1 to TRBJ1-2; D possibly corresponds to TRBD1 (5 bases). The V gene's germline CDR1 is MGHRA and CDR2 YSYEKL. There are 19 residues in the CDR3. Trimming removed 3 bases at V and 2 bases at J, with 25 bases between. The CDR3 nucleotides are TGCGCCAGCAGCCAGCCCCTAGCGGGACGGAAGGTTCGAAACTATGGCTACACCTTC. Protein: CASSQPLAGRKVRNYGYTF.

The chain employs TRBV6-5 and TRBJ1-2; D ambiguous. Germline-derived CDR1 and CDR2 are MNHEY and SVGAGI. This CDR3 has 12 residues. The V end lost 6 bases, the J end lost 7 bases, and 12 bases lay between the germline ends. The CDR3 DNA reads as TGTGCCAGCAGCTCTCGGAGTTCTGGCTACACCTTC. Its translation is CASSSRSSGYTF.

The CDR3, as DNA: TGTGCCAGCTCCTCCTCTGGGGAGACCCAGTACTTC. Protein sequence: CASSSSGETQYF. The chain combines TRBV6-5 with TRBJ2-5; D gene unclear. CDR1 MNHEY and CDR2 SVGAGI come from the germline V gene. The CDR3 totals 12 residues. V gave up 8 bases and J gave up 5 bases, with 12 bases separating them.

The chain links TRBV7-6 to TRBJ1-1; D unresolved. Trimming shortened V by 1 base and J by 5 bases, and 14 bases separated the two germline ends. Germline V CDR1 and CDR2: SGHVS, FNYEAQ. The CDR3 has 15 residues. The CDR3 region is CASSLEQAGGTEAFF. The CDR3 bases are TGTGCCAGCAGCTTAGAGCAGGCCGGCGGGACTGAAGCTTTCTTT.

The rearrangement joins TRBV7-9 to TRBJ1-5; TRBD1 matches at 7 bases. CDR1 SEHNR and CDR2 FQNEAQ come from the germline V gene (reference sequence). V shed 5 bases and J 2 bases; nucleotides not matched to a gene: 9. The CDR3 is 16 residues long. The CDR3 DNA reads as TGTGCCAGCAGCCCCTCAGAGGGGGCTGGCAATCAGCCCCAGCATTTT. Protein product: CASSPSEGAGNQPQHF.

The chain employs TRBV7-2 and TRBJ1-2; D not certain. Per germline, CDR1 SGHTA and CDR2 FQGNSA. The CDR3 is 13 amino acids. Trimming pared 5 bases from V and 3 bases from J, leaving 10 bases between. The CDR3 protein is CASSPQGDYGYTF. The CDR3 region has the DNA TGTGCCAGCAGCCCCCAAGGTGACTATGGCTACACCTTC.

CDR3 nucleotides: TGTGCCAGCAGCTCACAGGGTCATAATGAAAAACTGTTTTTT. This codes for CASSSQGHNEKLFF. The chain links TRBV7-2 to TRBJ1-4; the D gene is possibly TRBD1 (6 bases). Trimming pared 4 bases from V and 4 bases from J, leaving 10 bases between. Looked up from germline, CDR1 is SGHTA and CDR2 is FQGNSA. CDR3 length: 14 residues.

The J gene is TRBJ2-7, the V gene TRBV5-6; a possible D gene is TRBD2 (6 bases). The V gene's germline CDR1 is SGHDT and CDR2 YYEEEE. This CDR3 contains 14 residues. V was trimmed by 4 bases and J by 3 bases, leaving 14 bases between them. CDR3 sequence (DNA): TGTGCCAGCAGCCGTGGGGGGTATGGCTACGAGCAGTACTTC. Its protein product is CASSRGGYGYEQYF.

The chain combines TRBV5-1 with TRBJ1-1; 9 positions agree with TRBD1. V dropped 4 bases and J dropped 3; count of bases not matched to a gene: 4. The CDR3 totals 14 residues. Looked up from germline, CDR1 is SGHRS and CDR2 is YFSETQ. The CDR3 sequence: CASSRRDRDTEAFF. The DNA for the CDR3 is TGCGCCAGCAGCCGCCGGGACAGGGACACTGAAGCTTTCTTT.

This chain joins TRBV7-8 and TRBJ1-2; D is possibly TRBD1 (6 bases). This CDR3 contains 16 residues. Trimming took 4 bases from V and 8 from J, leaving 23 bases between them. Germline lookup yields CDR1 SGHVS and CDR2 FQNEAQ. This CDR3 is CASSSGQNLPMRGYTF. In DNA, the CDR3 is TGTGCCAGCAGCTCAGGACAGAATTTACCAATGAGAGGCTACACCTTC.

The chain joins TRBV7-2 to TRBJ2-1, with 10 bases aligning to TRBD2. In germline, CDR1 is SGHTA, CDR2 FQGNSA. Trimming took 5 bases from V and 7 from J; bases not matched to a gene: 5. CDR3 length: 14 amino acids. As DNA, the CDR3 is TGTGCCAGCAGCCCCGTACTAGCGGGGAATGAGCAGTTCTTC. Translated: CASSPVLAGNEQFF.

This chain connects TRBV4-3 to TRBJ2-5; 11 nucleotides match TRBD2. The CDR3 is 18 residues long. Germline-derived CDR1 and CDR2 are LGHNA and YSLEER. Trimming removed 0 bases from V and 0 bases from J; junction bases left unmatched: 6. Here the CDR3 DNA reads TGCGCCAGCAGCCAAGATTTATGGACTAGCGGGTACCAAGAGACCCAGTACTTC. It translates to CASSQDLWTSGYQETQYF.

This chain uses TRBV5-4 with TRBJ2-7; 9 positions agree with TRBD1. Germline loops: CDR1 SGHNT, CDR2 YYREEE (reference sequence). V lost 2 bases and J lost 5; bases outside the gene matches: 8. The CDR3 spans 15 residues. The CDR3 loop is CASSLRTGETHEQYF. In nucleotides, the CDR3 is TGTGCCAGCAGCTTAAGGACAGGGGAGACTCACGAGCAGTACTTC.

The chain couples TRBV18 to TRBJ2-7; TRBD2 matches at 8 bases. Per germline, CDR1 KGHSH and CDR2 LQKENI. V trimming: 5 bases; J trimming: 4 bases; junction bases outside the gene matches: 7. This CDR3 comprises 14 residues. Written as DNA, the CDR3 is TGTGCCAGCTCAACAATAGCGGGGACTTACGAGCAGTACTTC. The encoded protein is CASSTIAGTYEQYF.

The CDR3 DNA sequence: TGTGCCAGCAGTTACCAGGCCTTGAACACTGAAGCTTTCTTT. Its protein is CASSYQALNTEAFF. This rearrangement joins TRBV27 to TRBJ1-1, with D hard to call. Per the germline V gene, CDR1 is MNHEY and CDR2 is SMNVEV (reference sequence). Trimming took 4 bases from V and 0 from J, leaving 9 bases between them. The CDR3 is made up of 14 amino acids.

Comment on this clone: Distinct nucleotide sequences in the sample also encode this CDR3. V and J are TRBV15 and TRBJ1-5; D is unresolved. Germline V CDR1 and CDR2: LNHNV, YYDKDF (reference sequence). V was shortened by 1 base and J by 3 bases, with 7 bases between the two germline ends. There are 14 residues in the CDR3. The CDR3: CATSRGRSNQPQHF. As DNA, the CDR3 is TGTGCCACCAGCAGAGGGAGATCCAATCAGCCCCAGCATTTT.

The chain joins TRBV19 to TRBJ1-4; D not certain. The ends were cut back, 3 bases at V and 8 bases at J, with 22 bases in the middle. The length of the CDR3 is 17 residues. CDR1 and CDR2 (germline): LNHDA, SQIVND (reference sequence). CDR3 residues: CASSMNSFSPVNEKLFF. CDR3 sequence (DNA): TGTGCCAGTAGTATGAATTCATTTAGCCCGGTTAACGAAAAACTGTTTTTT.